The entry that follows covers one TCR beta chain sequence. CDR3 length: 16 residues. V lost 4 bases to trimming and J lost 7 bases; unmatched junction nucleotides: 10. In germline, CDR1 is SEHNR, CDR2 FQNEAQ (reference sequence). The sample belongs to a study of blood T cell repertoires in COVID-19. Study background: Sites in the United States, Italy and Spain provided acute and convalescent COVID-19 samples. T cells, B-cell-depleted T cells, or PBMCs provided the cDNA or gDNA that served as material.

Data came from immunoSEQ multiplex PCR; TCRdb stores just in-frame clones and leaves some out. The sample has 200,000 to 250,000 clones; roughly nine tenths are singletons. Sequencing was performed on PBMCs or T cells enriched from blood (not recorded which). The receptor was derived from a woman in her fifties or sixties in a cohort exposed to, infected with or recovered from COVID-19 (not recorded which). V gene TRBV7-9 combines with J gene TRBJ2-7, with 13 nucleotides matching TRBD2. DNA of the CDR3: TGTGCCAGCAGCTCCCGAGGGACTAGCGGGGTTTGGGAGCAGTACTTC. It translates to CASSSRGTSGVWEQYF.